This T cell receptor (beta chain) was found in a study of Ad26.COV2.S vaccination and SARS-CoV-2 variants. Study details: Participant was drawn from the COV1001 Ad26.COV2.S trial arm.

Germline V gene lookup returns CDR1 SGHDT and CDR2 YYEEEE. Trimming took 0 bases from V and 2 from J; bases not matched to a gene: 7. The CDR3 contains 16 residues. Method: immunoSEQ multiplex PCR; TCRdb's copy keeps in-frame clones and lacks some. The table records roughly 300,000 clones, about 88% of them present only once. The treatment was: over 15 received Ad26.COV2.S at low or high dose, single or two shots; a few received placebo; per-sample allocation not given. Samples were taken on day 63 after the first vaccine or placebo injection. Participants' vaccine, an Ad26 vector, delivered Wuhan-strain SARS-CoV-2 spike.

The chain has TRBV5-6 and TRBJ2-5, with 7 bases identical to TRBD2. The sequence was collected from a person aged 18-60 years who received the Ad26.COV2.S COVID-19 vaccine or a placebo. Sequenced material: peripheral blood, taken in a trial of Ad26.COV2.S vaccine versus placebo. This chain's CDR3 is CASSLAPGLDQETQYF. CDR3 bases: TGTGCCAGCAGCTTGGCCCCTGGACTAGATCAAGAGACCCAGTACTTC. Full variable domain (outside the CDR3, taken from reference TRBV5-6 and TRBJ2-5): DAGVTQSPTHLIKTRGQQVTLRCSPKSGHDTVSWYQQALGQGPQFIFQYYEEEERQRGNFPDRFSGHQFPNYSSELNVNALLLGDSALYLCASSLAPGLDQETQYFGPGTRLLVL.